This T cell receptor beta chain was sequenced for a study of cytomegalovirus exposure and HLA in healthy donors (dated by TCRdb to about 2017). About the study as a whole: According to an earlier analysis of several hundred of the donors, about 179 million T cells yielded some 110 million unique TCR beta sequences and roughly 280 Gb of sequence data. Both class I and class II loci were covered by HLA typing, at four-digit resolution. The number of typed donors differed by locus: roughly 629-640 for A, B, C, DRB1 and DQB1; approximately 530 for DQA1; about 600 for DPA1; and some 430 for DPB1. An earlier analysis of 587 of the donors applied high-throughput TCR beta sequencing to assess whether each TCR beta V gene segment acted as functional or pseudogenic. The T cell repertoires of under 750 subjects were profiled by immunosequencing and related to cytomegalovirus serostatus. The study combined high-throughput TCR immunosequencing, statistical association of individual TCRs with disease status, and machine learning to predict cytomegalovirus infection status. Along with the roughly 670-subject first cohort, a separate validation cohort of around 120 different subjects was used. An early release covering 550 to 700 HLA-typed donors comprised about 300 gigabases of sequencing data and around 85 million unique TCR sequences. In a later analysis, previously published TCR beta repertoires from fewer than 750 donors were re-analyzed and high-resolution HLA genotyping was added so that TCR occurrence patterns could be studied. In a later genetic analysis, genome-wide SNP genotypes for about 55% of the roughly 700 donors were used, and that subset was treated as a discovery cohort. The aim of the study was to test whether cataloging public T cell receptors could identify signatures of past pathogen exposure. Of the roughly 400 genotyped donors, roughly 80% fell in the genetic ancestry cluster associated with self-reported Caucasian donors. Across 398 genotyped donors of the cohort, an average of roughly 250,000 unique TCR beta nucleotide sequences per donor were sequenced, and around 19% of those sequences were non-productive. All discovery cohort repertoires had been generated using a single sequencing platform. Donor age, sex, ethnicity and CMV serostatus were compiled together with the repertoire data. Rather than drawing on any new phenotypic data, the later analysis identified candidate immune exposures from TCR beta sequences and the way those sequences occurred across donors. Four to six DR-DQ haplotypes were handled as single units for association and clustering, since linkage in the cohort was strong. The research as a whole found: A cluster of highly shared sequence variants was judged likely to represent a technical artifact of the sequencing pipeline. In an earlier analysis of some 500 of the donors, most TCR beta V segments appeared in productive rearrangements about 90% or about 30% of the time, broadly matching IMGT annotations. The presence/absence analyses assumed that sequencing depth was roughly uniform across donors, and that assumption may not be true. Because counts were too low, more than 15 rarely observed V segments, including chromosome 9 orphons, were left out of the earlier analysis of 587 of the donors. A later analysis found that most CMV-associated TCR beta chains appeared HLA-restricted, with HLA associations seemingly driven largely by CMV exposure. In a later genetic analysis, fewer N-insertions in productive TCRs were reported among donors in an Asian-associated ancestry cluster than the roughly 710-donor mean. In vitro tests confirmed that three of the cytomegalovirus-associated TCR beta chains recognize cytomegalovirus antigens. HLA typing was unavailable for some donors at each locus, so association tests used only the typed subset. The authors suggested that the approach could potentially be generalized to other disease states and immunological phenotypes. The study gave a list of 150 to 200 TCR beta chains associated with cytomegalovirus. CMV serostatus was the only immune exposure information available for the cohort. A further reported finding was that TCR beta sequences accurately predicted the HLA-A and HLA-B alleles for most subjects in the first cohort. Strong co-occurrence of HLA alleles, especially DR and DQ, made assigning TCR associations to individual alleles difficult. Cytomegalovirus status was reported to be diagnosed by the classifier with high specificity and sensitivity in both the original and validation cohorts. Correlated functional status among segregating V segments might be attributable to linkage disequilibrium, but an unknown experimental factor could not be ruled out. An association between a missense DCLRE1C variant and V-gene and J-gene trimming of TCR beta chains was found in a later genetic analysis and replicated in an independent cohort. Across donors, most TCR sequences were observed very rarely, whereas some public TCRs were present in many individuals. The 87-base-pair reads could not distinguish some IMGT-functional V segments, including TRBV6-2 and TRBV6-3, so those segments were excluded. At a false discovery rate of 0.05, a later analysis linked 16,951 TCR beta sequences to specific HLA alleles. Several of the top co-occurrence clusters appeared to be linked to parvovirus B19, influenza, CMV and Epstein-Barr virus, according to a later analysis. In a later analysis, HLA-associated TCR beta chains were found to be more clonally expanded and to have lower generation probabilities than equally common non-associated chains. In a later analysis, TCR association rates were found to vary across HLA loci, with the most associated TCRs seen for DRB1 alleles and the fewest for HLA-C alleles. In this cohort, only TCR beta chains were sequenced, and detectable features were limited by the absence of alpha or paired-chain data.

The cohort consisted of 650 to 850 healthy bone marrow donors. At the time of sampling, every cohort member was nominally healthy, though immune exposures that went unrecorded were likely present. The donor tested CMV seronegative, placing the donor among the approximately 400 seronegative members of the cohort. A peripheral blood sample was collected from each donor, and TCR beta sequencing was performed on peripheral blood mononuclear cells. Genomic DNA was extracted from the blood cell samples with the Qiagen DNeasy Blood Extraction Kit. In regard to this clone: Its antigen is currently not known. No base-level quality is on record; no much larger clone is a single base apart.

Via the germline V gene (reference sequence), CDR1 is LNHDA and CDR2 SQIVND. The CDR3 starts with the cysteine, ends with the phenylalanine, and has 17 residues. Only CDR3 DNA remains: 51 bases, in frame from the first base. V lost 6 bases and J lost 2 bases, and the count of bases not matched to a germline gene is 10. The library came from the immunoSEQ multiplex PCR assay. For the multiplex PCR, a mixture combining 60 forward primers for TCR Vbeta segments and 13 reverse primers for TCR Jbeta segments was used. The CDR3 region of rearranged TCR beta genes was amplified from genomic DNA by a multiplex PCR assay. The amplified TCR beta libraries were sequenced on the Illumina HiSeq System as 87-base-pair reads. Per the original workflow: Across the 600 to 700 repertoires, a later analysis counted roughly 84 million unique TCR beta chains, 9.5 million to 13 million of which were shared by at least two donors. Raw reads were error-corrected and collapsed into unique sequences with a nearest-neighbor algorithm that merged closely related sequences to remove PCR and sequencing errors. Alignment of CDR3 sequences to IMGT reference sequences was used to assign V, D and J gene segments. For a sequence to be retained, a match of at least six nucleotides was required to both a V gene segment and a J gene segment. A rearrangement counted as productive if the CDR3 had no stop codons and remained in frame with V and J, and every other rearrangement counted as non-productive. Following IMGT convention, CDR3 was defined as the stretch from the second conserved V-encoded cysteine to the conserved J-encoded phenylalanine. Sequences without an unambiguous match to a single V gene segment were excluded from the earlier analysis of 450 to 650 of the donors. An earlier analysis of a few hundred of the donors called V segments functional above 56.7% productive rearrangements and segregating when the between-donor standard deviation exceeded 5%. A statistical classification framework was built to diagnose cytomegalovirus status from the catalog of TCR beta chain sequences. In a later analysis, V and J genes were assigned by comparing TCR nucleotide sequences against IMGT/GENE-DB human TR gene sequences. In a later analysis, CDR3 sequences and most-parsimonious VDJ recombination scenarios were assigned using the TCRdist pipeline. In a later analysis, each TCR beta chain was defined by its CDR3 amino acid sequence together with its V-gene family, and reads lacking a unique V-gene family were excluded. To address suspected cross-contamination and a sequencing artifact, a later analysis removed approximately 590 highly shared, low-generation-probability nucleotide sequences. A later analysis calculated a clonal expansion index for each public chain from normalized within-repertoire ranks of inferred template counts. In a later analysis, generation probabilities were computed with a VDJ recombination model fitted to out-of-frame rearrangements, and the resulting probabilities were checked against IGoR. Hypergeometric tests were used in a later analysis to score TCR-TCR, TCR-HLA and TCR-CMV co-occurrence, with a repertoire-size bias correction applied to the TCR pairs. A later analysis estimated false discovery rates by permuting HLA or CMV assignments 20 times. In a later analysis, co-occurring TCRs were grouped with DBSCAN, and TCRdist sequence similarity was added when clustering was performed within HLA-allele-positive subsets. Co-occurrence clustering excluded repertoires with fewer than 30,000 or more than 120,000 public chains, plus five with anomalous nucleotide sharing. TCRdb took over this immuneACCESS table, retaining in-frame rearrangements with V and J assigned. Such tables are incomplete; in checked studies, under half of the missing clones stem from an unresolved V gene, and the remainder is unexplained. V and J calls and clone size are copied from that table; D and trimming were computed from the DNA. The sample profile shows about 140,000 clones; approximately 80% of them were found once. The leading ten clones occupy around 2% of the sample.

The chain is encoded by TRBV19 joined to TRBJ2-1; 10 of the junction bases match TRBD2. Source material: PBMCs. The sequence derives from a man aged 25 to 40 in good health and CMV-seronegative. CDR3 region: CASRRMLAGVAYNEQFF. The DNA sequence reads TGTGCCAGTAGGAGAATGCTAGCGGGAGTCGCCTACAATGAGCAGTTCTTC.